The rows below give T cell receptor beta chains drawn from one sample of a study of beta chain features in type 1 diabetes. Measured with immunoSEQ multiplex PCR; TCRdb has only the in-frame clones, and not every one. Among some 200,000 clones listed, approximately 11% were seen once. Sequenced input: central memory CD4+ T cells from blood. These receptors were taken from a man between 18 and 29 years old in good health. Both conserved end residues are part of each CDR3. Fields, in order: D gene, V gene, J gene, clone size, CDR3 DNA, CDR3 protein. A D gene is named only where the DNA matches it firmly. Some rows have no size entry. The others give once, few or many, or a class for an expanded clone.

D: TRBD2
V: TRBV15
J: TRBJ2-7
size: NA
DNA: TGTGCCACCAGCAGAGGCGTAAGCGGGAGTCCCGGCGAGCAGTACTTC
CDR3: CATSRGVSGSPGEQYF

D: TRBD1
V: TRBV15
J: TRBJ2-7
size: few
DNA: TGTGCCACCAGCACCCGGGACAGGGGGCTTTACGAGCAGTACTTC
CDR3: CATSTRDRGLYEQYF

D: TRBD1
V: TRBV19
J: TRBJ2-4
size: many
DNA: TGTGCCAGCGGGACAGGGGGCACCGCCAAAAACATTCAGTACTTC
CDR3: CASGTGGTAKNIQYF

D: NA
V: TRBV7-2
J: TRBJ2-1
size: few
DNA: TGTGCCAGCGGAGTTGTGGCGCTGTCCTACAATGAGCAGTTCTTC
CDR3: CASGVVALSYNEQFF

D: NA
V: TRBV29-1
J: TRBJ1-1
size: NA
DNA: TGCAGCGTTGAGGTCCCTTGGGTTACTGAAGCTTTCTTT
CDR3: CSVEVPWVTEAFF

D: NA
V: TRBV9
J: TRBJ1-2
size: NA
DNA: TGTGCCAGCAGCGTAGTGGTTGGTGGGGGTGGCTACACCTTC
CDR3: CASSVVVGGGGYTF

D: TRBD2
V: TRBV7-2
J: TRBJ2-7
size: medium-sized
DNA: TGTGCCAGCAGCTCCGACGGTATAGCGGGAGTTGAGCAGTACTTC
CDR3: CASSSDGIAGVEQYF

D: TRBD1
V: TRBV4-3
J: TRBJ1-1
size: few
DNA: TGCGCCAGCAGCCAAGAGACAGGGGTAAGCACTGAAGCTTTCTTT
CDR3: CASSQETGVSTEAFF

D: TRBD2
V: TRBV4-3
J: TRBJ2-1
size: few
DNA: TGCGCCAGCAGCCAAGTTACTAGCGGCGAGCAGTTCTTC
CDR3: CASSQVTSGEQFF

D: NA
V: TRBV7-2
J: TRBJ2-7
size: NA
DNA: TGTGCCAGCAGTCCAGTTTGGGCTACCACCTACGAGCAGTACTTC
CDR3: CASSPVWATTYEQYF

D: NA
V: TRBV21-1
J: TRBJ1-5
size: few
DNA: TGTGCCAGCAGCAAATCCCGGACGGCTAGCAATCAGCCCCAGCATTTT
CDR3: CASSKSRTASNQPQHF

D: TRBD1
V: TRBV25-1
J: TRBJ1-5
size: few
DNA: TGTGCCAGCACCGGGGACAGTCATAGCAATCAGCCCCAGCATTTT
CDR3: CASTGDSHSNQPQHF

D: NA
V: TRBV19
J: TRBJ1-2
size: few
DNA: TGTGCCAGTAGTATCCCCTCCGGGACTCCCTATGGCTACACCTTC
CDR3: CASSIPSGTPYGYTF

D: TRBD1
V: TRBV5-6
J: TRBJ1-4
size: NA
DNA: TGTGCCAGCAGCGGAGTAACAGGGGGTTCTGAAAAACTGTTTTTT
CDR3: CASSGVTGGSEKLFF

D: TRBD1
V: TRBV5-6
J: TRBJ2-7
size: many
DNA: TGTGCCAGCAGCTTGGAAGGGGGCAACGAGCAGTACTTC
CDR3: CASSLEGGNEQYF

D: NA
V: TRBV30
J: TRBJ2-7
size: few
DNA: TGTGCCTGGGAACAGAGTTACGAGCAGTACTTC
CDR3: CAWEQSYEQYF

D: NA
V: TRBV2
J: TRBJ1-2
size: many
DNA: TGTGCCAGCAGTGCTAGAAACTATGGCTACACCTTC
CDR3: CASSARNYGYTF

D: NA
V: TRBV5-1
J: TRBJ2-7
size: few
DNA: TGCGCCAGCAGCCCTCGGGACACATACTACGAGCAGTACTTC
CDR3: CASSPRDTYYEQYF

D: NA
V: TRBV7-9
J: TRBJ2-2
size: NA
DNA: TGTGCCAGCAGCTTAGGCCGGCCTAACACCGGGGAGCTGTTTTTT
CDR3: CASSLGRPNTGELFF

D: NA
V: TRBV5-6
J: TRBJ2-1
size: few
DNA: TGTGCCAGCAGCTTCGGGCGGGTAAGCTCCTACAATGAGCAGTTCTTC
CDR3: CASSFGRVSSYNEQFF

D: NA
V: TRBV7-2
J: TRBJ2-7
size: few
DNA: TGTGCCAGCAGCTTTTTTGGAGGCCCTAGGGGCGAGCAGTACTTC
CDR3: CASSFFGGPRGEQYF

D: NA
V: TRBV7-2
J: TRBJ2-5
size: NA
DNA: TGTGCCAGCTCTAACTGGCGGCAACAGACCCAGTACTTC
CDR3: CASSNWRQQTQYF

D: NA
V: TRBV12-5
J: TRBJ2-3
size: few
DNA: TGTGCTAGTGGCCCGGACACCGGGACGCAGTATTTT
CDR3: CASGPDTGTQYF

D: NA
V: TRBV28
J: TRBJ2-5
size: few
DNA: TGTGCCAGCATTGGGGACCGAGAGACCCAGTACTTC
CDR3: CASIGDRETQYF

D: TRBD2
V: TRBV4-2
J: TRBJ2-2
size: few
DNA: TGTGCCAGCAGCCAAGAAACTAGCGGGAACACCGGGGAGCTGTTTTTT
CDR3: CASSQETSGNTGELFF

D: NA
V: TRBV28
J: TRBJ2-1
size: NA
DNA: TGTGCCAGCAGTTCACGCAATGAGCAGTTCTTC
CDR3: CASSSRNEQFF

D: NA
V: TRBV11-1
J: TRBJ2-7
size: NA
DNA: TGTGCCAGCAGCTCCGACACGTCCTCCTACGAGCAGTACTTC
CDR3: CASSSDTSSYEQYF

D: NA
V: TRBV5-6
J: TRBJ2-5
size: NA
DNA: TGTGCCAGCAGCCCGCGGACTGTCGGAGAGACCCAGTACTTC
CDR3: CASSPRTVGETQYF

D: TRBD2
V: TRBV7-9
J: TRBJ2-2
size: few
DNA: TGTGCCAGCAGCTTAGGACTAGCGGGAACCGGGGAGCTGTTTTTT
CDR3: CASSLGLAGTGELFF

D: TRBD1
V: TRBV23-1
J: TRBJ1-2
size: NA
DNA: TGCGCCAGCAGCCAAGACAGGGACTATGGCTACACCTTC
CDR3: CASSQDRDYGYTF

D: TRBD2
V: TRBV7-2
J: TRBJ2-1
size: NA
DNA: TGTGCCAGCAGCCCTACGGGGGGGTCGTCTGGGGAGCAGTTCTTC
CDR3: CASSPTGGSSGEQFF

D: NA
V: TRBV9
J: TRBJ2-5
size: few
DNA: TGTGCCAGCAGCGTAGCCGCAGGCTTGCAAGAGACCCAGTACTTC
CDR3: CASSVAAGLQETQYF

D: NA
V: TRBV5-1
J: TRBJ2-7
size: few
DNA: TGCGCCAGCAGCTTGACCGGCAGCTACGAGCAGTACTTC
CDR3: CASSLTGSYEQYF

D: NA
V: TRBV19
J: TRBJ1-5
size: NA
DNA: TGTGCCAGTAGTGGAGTAGAGGGTGGGGTTCAGCCCCAGCATTTT
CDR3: CASSGVEGGVQPQHF

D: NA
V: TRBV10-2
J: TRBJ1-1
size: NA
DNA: TGCGCCAGCAGTCGGCAGAACACTGAAGCTTTCTTT
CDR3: CASSRQNTEAFF

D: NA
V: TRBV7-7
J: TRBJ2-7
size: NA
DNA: TGTGCTAGCAGCTACAGCTTTCTCAACGAGCAGTACTTC
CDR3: CASSYSFLNEQYF

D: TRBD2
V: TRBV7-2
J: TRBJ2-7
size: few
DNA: TGTGCCAGCGCCCCGGGAGGGCCGAGGGAGCAGTACTTC
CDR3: CASAPGGPREQYF

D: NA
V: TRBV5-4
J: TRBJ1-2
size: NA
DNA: TGTGCCAGCAGCTTACCAGACAGATATGGCTACACCTTC
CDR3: CASSLPDRYGYTF

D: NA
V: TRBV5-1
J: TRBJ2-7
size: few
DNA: TGCGCCAGCAGCGGCGGGCCATCAGGAACCTACGAGCAGTACTTC
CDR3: CASSGGPSGTYEQYF

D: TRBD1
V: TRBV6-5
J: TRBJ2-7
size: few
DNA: TGTGCCAGTAGAGGTAGGACAGGCCCCTTTGGCGAGCAGTACTTC
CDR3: CASRGRTGPFGEQYF

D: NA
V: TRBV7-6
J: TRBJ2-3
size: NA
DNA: TGTGCCAGCAGCTTAGTTTTAGAAGATACGCAGTATTTT
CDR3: CASSLVLEDTQYF

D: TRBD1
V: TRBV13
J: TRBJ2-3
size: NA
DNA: TGTGCCAGCAGCACCCGAACAGGGGCCCTCACAGATACGCAGTATTTT
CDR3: CASSTRTGALTDTQYF

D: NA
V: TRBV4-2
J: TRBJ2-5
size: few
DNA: TGTGCCAGCAGCCCGAACACGGGAGTTTCAGAGACCCAGTACTTC
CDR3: CASSPNTGVSETQYF

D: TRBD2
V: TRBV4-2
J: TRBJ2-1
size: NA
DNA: TGTGCCAGCAGCCCAATTGCTAGCGGGAGGACCTACAATGAGCAGTTCTTC
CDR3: CASSPIASGRTYNEQFF

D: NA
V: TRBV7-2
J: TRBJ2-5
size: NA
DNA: TGTGCCAGCAGCTTAGCGTCCGGGCTAGGAGAGACCCAGTACTTC
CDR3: CASSLASGLGETQYF